The sequence of this TCR beta chain was determined in a study of vaccination and CD4 T cells after COVID-19. CD4+ T cells that had been cultured provided DNA sequenced with the Oncomine TCR Beta short-read assay. TCRdb reprocessed the PCR reads with MiXCR, giving one entry per CDR3 protein. The sample shows about 21,000 distinct CDR3 sequences, approximately 65% of them seen only once. The treatment is: approximately 9-day PBMC culture with coronavirus spike peptide pools or control peptides (ViraFEST assay). To note about this clonotype: The antigen is unknown.

The CDR3 runs 12 residues. Germline values: CDR1 ENHRY, CDR2 SYGVKD. V shed 6 bases and J shed 0 bases, with 4 bases lying between them. The receptor comes from a human donor who received a COVID-19 vaccine. The sequenced sample was CD4+ T cells from blood, cultured in vitro, obtained before SARS-CoV-2 vaccination. V usage is TRBV10-3 and J usage is TRBJ2-3; no reliable D call. DNA for the CDR3: TGTGCCATCAGCGAGAGCACAGATACGCAGTATTTT. Its protein is CAISESTDTQYF.